The rows below give T cell receptor beta chains drawn from one sample of a study of T cells in Graves' hyperthyroidism and ophthalmopathy. Each CDR3 protein gets one entry after TCRdb re-called the multiplex PCR reads with MiXCR. Altogether about 290,000 distinct CDR3 sequences are present, 16% being singletons, with the ten largest covering approximately 35%. Sample: blood. The receptor set was obtained from a young man with Graves' hyperthyroidism. Each CDR3 is given with its conserved first and last residue. The order of the fields is J gene, V gene, CDR3 protein.

J: TRBJ1-6
V: TRBV7-2
CDR3: CASSLDSSPLHF

J: TRBJ2-5
V: TRBV5-1
CDR3: CASSLGGSGDPRETQYF

J: TRBJ2-1
V: TRBV10-3
CDR3: CAISVGFGIAAASYNEQFF

J: TRBJ1-1
V: TRBV6-1
CDR3: CASSHLADTEAFF

J: TRBJ1-5
V: TRBV6-1
CDR3: CASRRNAGGGNQPQHF

J: TRBJ1-5
V: TRBV25-1
CDR3: CASSEGQRVNQPQHF

J: TRBJ2-5
V: TRBV9
CDR3: CASSVEGTLKRETQYF

J: TRBJ2-1
V: TRBV13
CDR3: CASSNTQGLSYNEQFF

J: TRBJ1-5
V: TRBV2
CDR3: CASSNQGGQPQHF

J: TRBJ2-2
V: TRBV20-1
CDR3: CSARDWASGSTGELVF

J: TRBJ2-5
V: TRBV5-4
CDR3: CASSIRTGTDQETQYF

J: TRBJ2-7
V: TRBV29-1
CDR3: CSVESAYEQYF

J: TRBJ1-1
V: TRBV5-1
CDR3: CASSLYPPGPMNTEAFF

J: TRBJ2-3
V: TRBV2
CDR3: CASRRPGGTDTQYF

J: TRBJ2-5
V: TRBV28
CDR3: CASRLGGGTIKETQYF

J: TRBJ1-5
V: TRBV28
CDR3: CASSLNGGEPYQPQHF

J: TRBJ1-1
V: TRBV11-2
CDR3: CASSTQRLGTEAFF

J: TRBJ2-2
V: TRBV9
CDR3: CASSAWDRGTGELFF

J: TRBJ1-5
V: TRBV29-1
CDR3: CSVAEGGGGNQPQHF

J: TRBJ1-2
V: TRBV7-9
CDR3: CASSLAQGSGGYSF

J: TRBJ2-7
V: TRBV28
CDR3: CASSLAGDSAYEQYF

J: TRBJ2-1
V: TRBV7-8
CDR3: CASSLVGSRRGREDNEQFF

J: TRBJ2-3
V: TRBV7-2
CDR3: CASSKVADTQYF

J: TRBJ1-1
V: TRBV19
CDR3: CASSITPPPLNTEAFF

J: TRBJ2-1
V: TRBV19
CDR3: CASSTLGGNEQFF

J: TRBJ2-5
V: TRBV19
CDR3: CASSPRGKQETQYF

J: TRBJ2-7
V: TRBV19
CDR3: CASNTDLTSYEQYF

J: TRBJ2-7
V: TRBV7-9
CDR3: CASSPLAGGYSYEQYF

J: TRBJ2-7
V: TRBV3-1
CDR3: CASNPTNKQRSYEQYF

J: TRBJ2-7
V: TRBV11-2
CDR3: CASSLGRTGGNEQYF

J: TRBJ2-4
V: TRBV2
CDR3: CASSPGTSGGAKNIQYF

J: TRBJ2-7
V: TRBV4-2
CDR3: CASSQDRKGSYEQYF

J: TRBJ1-2
V: TRBV12-3/TRBV12-4
CDR3: CASSPQGIGGYTF

J: TRBJ1-1
V: TRBV7-2
CDR3: CASSTDRGRVGAFF

J: TRBJ1-1
V: TRBV24-1
CDR3: CATSDPVGTEAFF

J: TRBJ2-1
V: TRBV11-2
CDR3: CASSLTDKPYNEQFF

J: TRBJ1-2
V: TRBV18
CDR3: CASSPDGAYGYTF

J: TRBJ1-2
V: TRBV20-1
CDR3: CSAPNSGGDGYTF

J: TRBJ2-3
V: TRBV11-2
CDR3: CASSLVSARGDTQYF

J: TRBJ2-7
V: TRBV7-9
CDR3: CASSLGDGAQYF

J: TRBJ1-5
V: TRBV2
CDR3: CASSEGVGQPQHF

J: TRBJ2-3
V: TRBV20-1
CDR3: CSARDRSRASTDTQYF

J: TRBJ2-7
V: TRBV20-1
CDR3: CSATAGQSYEQYF

J: TRBJ2-7
V: TRBV6-4
CDR3: CASSHLAGGIYEQYF

J: TRBJ2-3
V: TRBV11-2
CDR3: CASSPQRSSDLSDTQYF

J: TRBJ2-7
V: TRBV12-3/TRBV12-4
CDR3: CASSPGAWRVKGSGPTHEQYF

J: TRBJ2-4
V: TRBV12-3/TRBV12-4
CDR3: CASTALAGKNIQYF

J: TRBJ2-4
V: TRBV7-9
CDR3: CASSPGQLAKNIQYF

J: TRBJ2-7
V: TRBV30
CDR3: CAWDSGTTSYEQYF

J: TRBJ2-5
V: TRBV27
CDR3: CASSLEPPRQGRETQYF

J: TRBJ2-7
V: TRBV11-1
CDR3: CASSPWDRGYEQYF

J: TRBJ2-1
V: TRBV27
CDR3: CASSSLAGNKQFF

J: TRBJ1-2
V: TRBV28
CDR3: CASSLESTAYGYTF

J: TRBJ2-5
V: TRBV20-1
CDR3: CSARDEREIRYF